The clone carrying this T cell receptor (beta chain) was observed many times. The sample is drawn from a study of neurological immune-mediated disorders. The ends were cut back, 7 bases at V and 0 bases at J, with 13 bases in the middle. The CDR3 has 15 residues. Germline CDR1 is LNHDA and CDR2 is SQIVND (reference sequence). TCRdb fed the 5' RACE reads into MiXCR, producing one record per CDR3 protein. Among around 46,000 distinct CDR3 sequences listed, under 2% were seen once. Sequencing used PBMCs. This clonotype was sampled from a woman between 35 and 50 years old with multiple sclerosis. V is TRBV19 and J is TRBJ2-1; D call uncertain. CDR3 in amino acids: CASTDRAPSYNEQFF. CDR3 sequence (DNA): TGTGCCAGTACCGATCGCGCTCCCTCCTACAATGAGCAGTTCTTC.